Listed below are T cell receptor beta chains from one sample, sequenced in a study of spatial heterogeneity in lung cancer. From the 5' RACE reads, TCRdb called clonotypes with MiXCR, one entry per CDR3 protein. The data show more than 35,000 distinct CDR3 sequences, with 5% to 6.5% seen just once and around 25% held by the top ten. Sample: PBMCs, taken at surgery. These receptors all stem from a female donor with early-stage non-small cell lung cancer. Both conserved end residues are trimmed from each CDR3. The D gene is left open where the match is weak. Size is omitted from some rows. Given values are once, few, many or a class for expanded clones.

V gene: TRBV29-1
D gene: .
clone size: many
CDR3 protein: SVTGDLTDTQY

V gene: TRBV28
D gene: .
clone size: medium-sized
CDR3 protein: ASSLMVFGDQSEQY

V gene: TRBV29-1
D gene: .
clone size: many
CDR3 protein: SVGARGPQETQY

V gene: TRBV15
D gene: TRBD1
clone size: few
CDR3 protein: ATSRAGQGQYEQY

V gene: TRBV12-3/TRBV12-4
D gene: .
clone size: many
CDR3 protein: ASSLRVLLQGTEAF

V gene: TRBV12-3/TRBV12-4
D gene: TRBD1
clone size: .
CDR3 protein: ASSRTGGAGNQPQH

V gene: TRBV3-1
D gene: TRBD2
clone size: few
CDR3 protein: ASSQEGLALETQY

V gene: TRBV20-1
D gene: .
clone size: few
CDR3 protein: SASQTDYGYT

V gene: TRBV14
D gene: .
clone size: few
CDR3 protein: ASSQRSGTLNTGELF

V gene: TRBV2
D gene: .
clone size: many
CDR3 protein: ASSEGGDVWSSNQPQH

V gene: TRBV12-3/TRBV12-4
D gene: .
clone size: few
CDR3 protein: ASSLIRGELF

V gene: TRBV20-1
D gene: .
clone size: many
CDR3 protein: SAREVGYEQY

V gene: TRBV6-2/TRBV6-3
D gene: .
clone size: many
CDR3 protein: ASSPQRTDTQY

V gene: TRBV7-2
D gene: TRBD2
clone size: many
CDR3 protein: ASSLTSGGNSYEQY

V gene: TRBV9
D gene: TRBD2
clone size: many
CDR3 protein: ASSTRASGGRRTDTQY

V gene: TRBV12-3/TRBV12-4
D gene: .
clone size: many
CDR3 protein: ASTGGSYNEQF

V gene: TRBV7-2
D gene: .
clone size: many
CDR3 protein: ASSYQVGQETQY

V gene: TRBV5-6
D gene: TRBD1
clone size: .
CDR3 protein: ASSLDRGNYGYT

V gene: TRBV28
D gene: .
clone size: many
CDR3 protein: ASSFSRGRNEQF

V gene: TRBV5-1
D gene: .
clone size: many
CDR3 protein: ASSLDQATNEQF

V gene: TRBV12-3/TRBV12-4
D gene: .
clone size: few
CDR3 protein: ASTPRVAGELF

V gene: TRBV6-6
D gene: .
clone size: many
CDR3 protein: ASSLPQSQPQH

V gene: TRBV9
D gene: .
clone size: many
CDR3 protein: ASSNSGVRNEQF

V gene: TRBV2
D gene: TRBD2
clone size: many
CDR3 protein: ASSERGAEYNEQF

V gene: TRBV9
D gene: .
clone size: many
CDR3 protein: ASSLWDGGLNSPLH

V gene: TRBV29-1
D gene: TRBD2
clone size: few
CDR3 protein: SVGNSGGAADTQY

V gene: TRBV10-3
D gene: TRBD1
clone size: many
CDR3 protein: ATGTGTETQY

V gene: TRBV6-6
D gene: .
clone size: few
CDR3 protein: ASSRGQGEQY

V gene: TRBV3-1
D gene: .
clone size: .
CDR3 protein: ASSQSGQGRTEAF

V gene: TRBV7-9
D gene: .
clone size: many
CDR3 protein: ASSFRDLSYEQY

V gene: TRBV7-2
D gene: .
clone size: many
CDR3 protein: ASSLEGPLSGNTIY

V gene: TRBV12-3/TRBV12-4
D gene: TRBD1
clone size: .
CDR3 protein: ASRGTGAYNEQF

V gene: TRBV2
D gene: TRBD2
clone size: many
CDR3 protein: ASSTGLAGGETQY

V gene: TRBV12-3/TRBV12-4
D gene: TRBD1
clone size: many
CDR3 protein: ASSPRTGGYTEAF

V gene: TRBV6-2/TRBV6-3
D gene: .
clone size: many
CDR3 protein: ASSRLFPTYEQY

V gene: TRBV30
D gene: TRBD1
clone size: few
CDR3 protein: AWSKGQGDSYEQY

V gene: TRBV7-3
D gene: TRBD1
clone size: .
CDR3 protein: ASSLQGGGGQPQH

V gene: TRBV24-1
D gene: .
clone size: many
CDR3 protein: ATSDPSPGESREQF

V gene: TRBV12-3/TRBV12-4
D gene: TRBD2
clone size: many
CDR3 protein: ASRPGLAIDQETQY

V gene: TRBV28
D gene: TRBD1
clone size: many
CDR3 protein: ASTSGQSYEQY

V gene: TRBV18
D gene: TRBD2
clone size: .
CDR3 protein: ASSLTSGASTDTQY

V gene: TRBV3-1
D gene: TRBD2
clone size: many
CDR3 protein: ASSQELAGGREQY

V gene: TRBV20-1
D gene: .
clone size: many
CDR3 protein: SARIPAGSSNQPQH

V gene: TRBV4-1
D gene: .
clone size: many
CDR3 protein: ASSQVVIGYGYT

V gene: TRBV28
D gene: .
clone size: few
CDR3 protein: ASTYRATSYEQY

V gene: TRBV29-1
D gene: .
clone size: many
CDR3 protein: HRATTNEKLF

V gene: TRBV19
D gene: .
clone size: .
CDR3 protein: ASGGTREGEQY

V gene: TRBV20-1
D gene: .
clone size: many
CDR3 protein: SARGPNTEAF

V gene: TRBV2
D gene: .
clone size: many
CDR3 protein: ASRTTETQY

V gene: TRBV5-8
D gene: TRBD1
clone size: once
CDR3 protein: ASSLTRTGGAGTNVLT

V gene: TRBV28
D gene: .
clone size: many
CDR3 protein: ASSLNLQETQY

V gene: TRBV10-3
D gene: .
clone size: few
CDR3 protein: AIGAGSRAPDTQY

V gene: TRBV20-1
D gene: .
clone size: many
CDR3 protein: SARDRKSSYNSPLH

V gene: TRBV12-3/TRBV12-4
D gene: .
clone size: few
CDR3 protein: ASKVTFSNSPLH

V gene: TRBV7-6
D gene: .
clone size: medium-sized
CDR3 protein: ASSLWGGNNEQF